What follows are 8 T cell receptor beta chains derived from one specimen sequenced in a study of blood T cell repertoires in COVID-19. Some clones are missing from TCRdb's copy, which holds only in-frame ones; the method was immunoSEQ multiplex PCR. The sample has approximately 220,000 clones, roughly 90% seen once. The material sequenced was PBMCs or T cells enriched from blood (not recorded which). The receptor set was obtained from a young woman with acute COVID-19.

This rearrangement joins TRBV11-3 to TRBJ2-7; 7 bases fit TRBD1. CDR3 size: 13 residues. The V gene's germline CDR1 is SGHNT and CDR2 YENEEA. J gave up 6 bases and V 2 bases, and 4 bases lay outside the gene matches. CDR3 residues: CASSLTSGGEQYF. The CDR3 DNA follows: TGTGCCAGCAGCTTAACCTCAGGGGGCGAGCAGTACTTC.

Note on this clone: In the same sample, other DNA sequences code for this CDR3. The chain couples TRBV7-9 to TRBJ1-5, with TRBD1 identical over 7 bases. The CDR3 length is 15 residues. Germline V gives CDR1 SEHNR, CDR2 FQNEAQ (reference sequence). J lost 2 bases, V lost 0 bases, and 1 base had no gene match. The CDR3 region is CASSLAGQGNQPQHF. The CDR3 nucleotides read TGTGCCAGCAGCTTAGCTGGACAGGGCAATCAGCCCCAGCATTTT.

The chain links TRBV4-1 to TRBJ2-7; 8 bases align to TRBD1. The CDR3 consists of 18 residues. Trimming at V came to 4 bases and at J to 1 base, leaving 15 bases not matched to a gene. Germline V gene sequence: CDR1 MGHRA, CDR2 YSYEKL. CDR3 DNA sequence: TGCGCCAGCAGCCGCCTAAAGGAGGCCGGGACAGGTTCCTACGAGCAGTACTTC. It translates to CASSRLKEAGTGSYEQYF.

The chain links TRBV11-2 to TRBJ2-7, with D perhaps matching TRBD2 (5 bases). The germline gives CDR1 SGHAT, CDR2 FQNNGV. V lost 6 bases and J lost 2, with 8 bases in between. The length of the CDR3 is 12 residues. The CDR3 here is CASSDGAYEQYF. The DNA of the CDR3 is TGTGCCAGCAGTGACGGGGCCTACGAGCAGTACTTC. Filled out from reference TRBV11-2 and TRBJ2-7, the complete variable domain reads EAGVAQSPRYKIIEKRQSVAFWCNPISGHATLYWYQQILGQGPKLLIQFQNNGVVDDSQLPKDRFSAERLKGVDSTLKIQPAKLEDSAVYLCASSDGAYEQYFGPGTRLTVT.

The genes are TRBV7-2 and TRBJ1-1; 8 nucleotides match TRBD1. The V gene end was trimmed by 5 bases and the J gene end by 3 bases; junction bases not matched to a gene: 5. Per the germline V gene, CDR1 is SGHTA and CDR2 is FQGNSA. This CDR3 region has 14 residues. CDR3 sequence reads: CASSPDRAYTEAFF. The CDR3 DNA reads as TGTGCCAGCAGCCCGGACAGGGCGTACACTGAAGCTTTCTTT.

The CDR3 sequence is CASSWTGNTGELFF. CDR3 DNA sequence: TGTGCCAGCAGCTGGACAGGGAACACCGGGGAGCTGTTTTTT. This chain connects TRBV5-4 to TRBJ2-2, with 7 bases lining up with TRBD1. J gave up 1 base and V 3 bases, and 0 bases lay outside the gene matches. Germline V CDR1 and CDR2: SGHNT, YYREEE (reference sequence). The CDR3 is 14 amino acids.

The J gene is TRBJ2-7, the V gene TRBV7-9; perhaps TRBD1 as D (5 bases). In germline, CDR1 is SEHNR, CDR2 FQNEAQ (reference sequence). V was cut by 5 bases and J by 3 bases, with 11 bases left in between. This CDR3 is 13 amino acids long. The chain's CDR3 is CASSPDRGYEQYF. The CDR3, as DNA: TGTGCCAGCAGCCCCGATAGGGGCTACGAGCAGTACTTC.

This clone was found once. The J gene is TRBJ2-7, the V gene TRBV10-1; TRBD2 matches 7 bases. The J segment lost 4 bases and the V segment lost 2 bases, leaving 11 bases of the junction unmatched. Germline V gene data show CDR1 as WNHNN and CDR2 as SYGVQD (reference sequence). The CDR3 has 16 residues. The DNA for the CDR3 is TGCGCCAGCAGTGAGAGCAAGGGGAGGGAGGGGTACGAGCAGTACTTC. This encodes CASSESKGREGYEQYF.